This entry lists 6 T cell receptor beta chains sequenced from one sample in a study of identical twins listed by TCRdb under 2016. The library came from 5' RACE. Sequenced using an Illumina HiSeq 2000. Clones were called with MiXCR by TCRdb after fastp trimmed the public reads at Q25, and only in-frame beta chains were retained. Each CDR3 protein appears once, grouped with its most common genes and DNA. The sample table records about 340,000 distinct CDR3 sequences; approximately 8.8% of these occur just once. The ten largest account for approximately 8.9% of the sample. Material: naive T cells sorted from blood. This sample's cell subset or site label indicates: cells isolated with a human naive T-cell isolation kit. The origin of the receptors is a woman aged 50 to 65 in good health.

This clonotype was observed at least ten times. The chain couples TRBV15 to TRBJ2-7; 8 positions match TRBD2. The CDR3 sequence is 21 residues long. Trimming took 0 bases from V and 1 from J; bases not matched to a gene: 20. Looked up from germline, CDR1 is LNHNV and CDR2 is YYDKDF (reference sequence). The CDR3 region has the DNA TGTGCCACCAGCAGAGATCCCAGGTTTCAGATGCGGGAGGTCCTATCCTACGAGCAGTACTTC. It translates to CATSRDPRFQMREVLSYEQYF.

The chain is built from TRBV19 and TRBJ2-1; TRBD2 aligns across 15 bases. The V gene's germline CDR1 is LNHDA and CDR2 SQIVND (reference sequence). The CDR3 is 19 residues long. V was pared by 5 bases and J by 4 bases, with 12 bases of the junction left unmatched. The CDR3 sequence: CASSLPPGLAGGGYNEQFF. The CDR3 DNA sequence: TGTGCCAGTAGTCTACCCCCGGGACTAGCGGGAGGAGGGTACAATGAGCAGTTCTTC.

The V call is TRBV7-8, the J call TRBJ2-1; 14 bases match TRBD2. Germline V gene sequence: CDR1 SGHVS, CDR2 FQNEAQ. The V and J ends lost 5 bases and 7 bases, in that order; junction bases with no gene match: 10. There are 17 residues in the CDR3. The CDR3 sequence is CASSVWTSGRSGNEQFF. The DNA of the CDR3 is TGTGCCAGCAGCGTATGGACTAGCGGGAGGTCAGGGAATGAGCAGTTCTTC.

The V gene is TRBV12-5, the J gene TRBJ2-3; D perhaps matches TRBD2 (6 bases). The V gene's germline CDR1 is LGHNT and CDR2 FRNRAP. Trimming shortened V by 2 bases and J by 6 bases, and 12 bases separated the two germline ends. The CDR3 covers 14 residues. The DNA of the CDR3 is TGTGCTAGTGGTTTGACTTTTGGGGGGGATACGCAGTATTTT. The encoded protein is CASGLTFGGDTQYF.

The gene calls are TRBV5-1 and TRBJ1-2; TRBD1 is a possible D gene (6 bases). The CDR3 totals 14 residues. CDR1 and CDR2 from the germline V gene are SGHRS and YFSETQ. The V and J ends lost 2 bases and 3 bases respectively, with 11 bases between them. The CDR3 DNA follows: TGCGCCAGCAGCTTCGGGGGCGCGGACTATGGCTACACCTTC. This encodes CASSFGGADYGYTF.

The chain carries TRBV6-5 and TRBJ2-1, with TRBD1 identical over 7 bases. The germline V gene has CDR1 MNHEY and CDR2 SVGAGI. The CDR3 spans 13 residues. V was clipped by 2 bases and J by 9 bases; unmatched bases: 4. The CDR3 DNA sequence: TGTGCCAGCAGTTACGCTGACAGGGCTGAGCAGTTCTTC. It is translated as CASSYADRAEQFF.